This T cell receptor beta chain was documented in a study of cytotoxic CD8 clonotypes in ibrutinib-treated CLL. Overall study findings and caveats: Clonality correlated strongly with circulating CD8+ T cells and exceeded age-matched healthy donors at baseline.

As concerns this clone: The antigen is not known.

The CDR3 loop spans 15 amino acids. V was shortened by 0 bases and J by 0 bases, with 7 bases between the two germline ends. Germline CDR1 SGHDT, CDR2 YYEEEE. Assay: immunoSEQ multiplex PCR; the TCRdb copy retains only in-frame clones and omits some. The profile covers fewer than 20,000 clones, with about 61% appearing a single time and about 25% taken by the ten largest. The origin of this receptor is a human donor with chronic lymphocytic leukemia. The sequencing used PBMCs, collected after 12 months of ibrutinib treatment. This rearrangement joins TRBV5-6 to TRBJ1-3, with D possibly being TRBD1 (5 bases). The DNA for the CDR3 is TGTGCCAGCAGCTTGGGACAGTCCTCTGGAAACACCATATATTTT. Protein product: CASSLGQSSGNTIYF.